This paragraph reports one T cell receptor beta chain. Its antigen is as yet unknown. The data are from a study of shared clonotypes between healthy human individuals. Overall study results and limits: Sequencing depth was expected to influence donor clonotype sharing. Among non-shared clonotypes, generation probabilities were lower than among those shared by all four donors.

The authors divided CD4+ cells into CD45RA+ naive and CD45RA-negative memory subsets. Germline CDR1 and CDR2: SGHTA and FQGNSA. Trimming removed 1 base at V and 4 bases at J, with 16 bases between. This CDR3 region has 16 residues. The method was immunoSEQ multiplex PCR; TCRdb's version includes in-frame clones alone and lacks a portion of them. Altogether 850,000 to 1,200,000 clones are present, about 75% being singletons, with the ten largest covering less than 1.5%. Sequencing was performed on memory CD4+ T cells sorted from blood. The sample's subset: CD45RA-negative fraction. This sequence originates from a man in his late teens or twenties in good health. The rearrangement joins TRBV7-2 to TRBJ2-5; a possible D gene is TRBD2 (6 bases). CDR3 sequence reads: CASSLVSGGLAETQYF. The CDR3 DNA is TGTGCCAGCAGCTTAGTATCCGGAGGGTTAGCAGAGACCCAGTACTTC.